This is a list of T cell receptor beta chains from one sample in a study of blood T cells in healthy people across ages. TCRdb used MiXCR to reprocess the 5' RACE reads, holding one entry per CDR3 protein. There are 710,000 or so distinct CDR3 sequences in the sample; 32% occur only once, and 15% lies in the top ten. The material sequenced was blood. The receptors were gathered from a woman older than 75 in good health. Both conserved end residues are part of each CDR3. Fields, in order: clone size, J gene, D gene, V gene, CDR3 protein, CDR3 DNA. D genes are given only for firm matches. The size field is filled for only some rows; it gives once, few, many or a size class.

-,TRBJ1-3,TRBD1,TRBV5-1,CASSPGPAGGFGNTIYF,TGCGCCAGCAGCCCGGGGCCTGCAGGGGGCTTTGGAAACACCATATATTTT
many,TRBJ2-1,-,TRBV7-2,CASSLGQSGLQFF,TGTGCCAGCAGCTTAGGGCAGTCGGGTCTGCAGTTCTTC
many,TRBJ2-6,TRBD2,TRBV5-1,CASSLAGSGGSGANVLTF,TGCGCCAGCAGCTTGGCAGGTAGCGGGGGCTCTGGGGCCAACGTCCTGACTTTC
-,TRBJ2-3,TRBD1,TRBV19,CASSPSSGTGSTDTQYF,TGTGCCAGTAGTCCATCCTCCGGGACAGGGAGCACAGATACGCAGTATTTT
few,TRBJ2-2,TRBD1,TRBV7-9,CASSATGTETTGELFF,TGTGCCAGCAGCGCGACCGGGACAGAGACTACCGGGGAGCTGTTTTTT
many,TRBJ1-5,-,TRBV16,CASSQSAGNQPQHF,TGTGCCAGCAGCCAATCCGCCGGCAATCAGCCCCAGCATTTT
few,TRBJ1-1,-,TRBV20-1,CSARDSGWETEAFF,TGCAGTGCTAGAGATTCAGGGTGGGAGACTGAAGCTTTCTTT
-,TRBJ2-7,TRBD1,TRBV7-9,CASNPGQASYEQYF,TGTGCCAGCAACCCGGGACAGGCCTCCTACGAGCAGTACTTC
-,TRBJ2-2,TRBD1,TRBV7-3,CASSRDSANTGELFF,TGTGCCAGCAGTCGGGACAGCGCGAACACCGGGGAGCTGTTTTTT
many,TRBJ1-6,TRBD1,TRBV6-6,CASSYRDSHSPLHF,TGTGCCAGCAGTTACCGGGACAGTCATTCACCCCTCCACTTT
-,TRBJ1-2,-,TRBV7-8,CASSLAPLFTGGYTF,TGTGCCAGCAGCTTAGCCCCTTTATTCACGGGTGGCTACACCTTC
many,TRBJ2-1,TRBD2,TRBV28,CASRKPGLARDEQFF,TGTGCCAGCAGAAAACCGGGACTAGCGAGAGATGAGCAGTTCTTC
-,TRBJ2-1,-,TRBV7-9,CASSLGLAGDEWFF,TGTGCCAGCAGCTTAGGGCTAGCCGGCGATGAGTGGTTCTTC
-,TRBJ1-6,TRBD1,TRBV20-1,CSAGQGAGSPLHF,TGCAGTGCTGGACAGGGGGCAGGCTCACCCCTCCACTTT
-,TRBJ1-1,-,TRBV20-1,CSASQTGTRNTEAFF,TGCAGTGCTAGCCAAACAGGGACGAGGAACACTGAAGCTTTCTTT
-,TRBJ2-3,-,TRBV4-3,CASSQMGHPSTDTQYF,TGCGCCAGCAGCCAAATGGGACACCCAAGCACAGATACGCAGTATTTT
many,TRBJ2-5,TRBD2,TRBV20-1,CSAPPPLAGTQETQYF,TGCAGTGCTCCCCCCCCACTAGCGGGGACCCAAGAGACCCAGTACTTC
many,TRBJ2-3,TRBD2,TRBV5-1,CASRSSGGAVADTQYF,TGCGCCAGCAGATCTAGCGGGGGGGCCGTTGCAGATACGCAGTATTTT
-,TRBJ1-1,TRBD1,TRBV20-1,CSASTRTGGTEAFF,TGCAGTGCTAGTACCCGGACAGGGGGAACTGAAGCTTTCTTT
many,TRBJ2-3,-,TRBV7-2,CASSTGPPDTQYF,TGTGCCAGCAGCACCGGACCTCCAGATACGCAGTATTTT
many,TRBJ2-7,-,TRBV9,CASSVATAGAEQYF,TGTGCCAGCAGCGTAGCAACAGCAGGTGCCGAGCAGTACTTC
-,TRBJ2-6,TRBD2,TRBV12-3/TRBV12-4,CASRDGGRVVLAGANVLTF,TGTGCCAGCAGGGATGGCGGGAGAGTGGTGTTGGCTGGGGCCAACGTCCTGACTTTC
few,TRBJ1-2,-,TRBV20-1,CSAKTGGYTF,TGCAGTGCTAAGACGGGCGGCTACACCTTC
many,TRBJ2-3,-,TRBV5-1,CASSKIRGSGGTDTQYF,TGCGCCAGCAGCAAGATCAGGGGATCGGGGGGCACAGATACGCAGTATTTT